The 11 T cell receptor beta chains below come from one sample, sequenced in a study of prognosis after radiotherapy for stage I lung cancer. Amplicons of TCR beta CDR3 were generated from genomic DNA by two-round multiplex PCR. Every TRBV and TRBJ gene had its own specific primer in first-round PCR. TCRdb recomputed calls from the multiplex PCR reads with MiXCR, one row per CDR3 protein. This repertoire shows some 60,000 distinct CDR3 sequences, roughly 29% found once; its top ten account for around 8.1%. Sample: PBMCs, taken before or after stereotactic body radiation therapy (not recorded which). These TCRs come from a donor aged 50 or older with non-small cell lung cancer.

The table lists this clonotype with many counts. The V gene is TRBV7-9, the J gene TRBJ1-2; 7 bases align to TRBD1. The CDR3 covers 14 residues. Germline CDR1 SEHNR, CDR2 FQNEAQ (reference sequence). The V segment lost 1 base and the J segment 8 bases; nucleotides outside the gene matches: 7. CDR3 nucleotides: TGTGCCAGCAGCTTAGAGGGCAACAGGGGCGGCTACACCTTC. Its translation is CASSLEGNRGGYTF.

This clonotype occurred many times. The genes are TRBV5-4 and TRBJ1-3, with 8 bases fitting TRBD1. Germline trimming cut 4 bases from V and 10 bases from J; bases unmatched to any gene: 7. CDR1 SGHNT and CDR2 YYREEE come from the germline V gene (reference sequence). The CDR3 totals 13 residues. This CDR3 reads CASSQGQGSTIYF. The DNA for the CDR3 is TGTGCCAGCAGCCAAGGACAGGGTTCGACCATATATTTT.

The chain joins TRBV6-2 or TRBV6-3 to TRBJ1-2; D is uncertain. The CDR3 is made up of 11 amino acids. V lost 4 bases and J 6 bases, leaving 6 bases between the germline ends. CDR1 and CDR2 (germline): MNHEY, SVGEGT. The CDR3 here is CASSWLDGYTF. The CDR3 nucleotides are TGTGCCAGCAGTTGGTTGGATGGCTACACCTTC.

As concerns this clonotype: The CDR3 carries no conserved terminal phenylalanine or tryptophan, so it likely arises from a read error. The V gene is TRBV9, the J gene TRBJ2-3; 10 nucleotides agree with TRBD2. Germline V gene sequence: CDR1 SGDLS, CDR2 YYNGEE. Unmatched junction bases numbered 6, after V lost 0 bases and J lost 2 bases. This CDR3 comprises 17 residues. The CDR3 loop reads CASSVGEAGGPTDTQYL. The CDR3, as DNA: TGTGCCAGCAGCGTAGGAGAAGCGGGGGGGCCCACAGATACGCAGTATCTT.

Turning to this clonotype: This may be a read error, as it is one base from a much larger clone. The DNA for the CDR3 is TGTGCCAGCAGCTTAAATCCCCCAGGGGAAGATGGCACTGAAGCTTTCTTT. Translated: CASSLNPPGEDGTEAFF. V gene TRBV7-3 combines with J gene TRBJ1-1; a weak D match, TRBD1 (6 bases). This CDR3 comprises 17 residues. The germline V gene has CDR1 SGHTA and CDR2 FQGTGA. Deletions cut 1 base from V and 4 bases from J, with 19 bases between.

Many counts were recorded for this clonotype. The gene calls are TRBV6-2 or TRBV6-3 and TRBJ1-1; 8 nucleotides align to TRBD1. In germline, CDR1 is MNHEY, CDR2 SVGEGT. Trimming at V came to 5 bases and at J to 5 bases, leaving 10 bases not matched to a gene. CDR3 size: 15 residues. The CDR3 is CASSEAQGARTEAFF. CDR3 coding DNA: TGTGCCAGCAGTGAAGCCCAGGGGGCGCGAACTGAAGCTTTCTTT.

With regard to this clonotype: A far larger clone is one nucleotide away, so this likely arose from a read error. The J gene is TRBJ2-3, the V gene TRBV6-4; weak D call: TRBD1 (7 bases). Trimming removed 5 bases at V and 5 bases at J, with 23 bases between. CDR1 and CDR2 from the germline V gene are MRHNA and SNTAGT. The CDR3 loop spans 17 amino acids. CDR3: CASSPGGTPIGEDTQYF. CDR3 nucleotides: TGTGCCAGCAGTCCAGGGGGGACACCCATAGGAGAAGATACGCAGTATTTT.

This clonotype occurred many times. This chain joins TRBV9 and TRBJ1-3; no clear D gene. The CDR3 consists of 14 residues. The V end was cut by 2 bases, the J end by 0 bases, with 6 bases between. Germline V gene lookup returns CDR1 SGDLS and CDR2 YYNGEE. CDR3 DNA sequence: TGTGCCAGCAGCGTTTCAAGCTCTGGAAACACCATATATTTT. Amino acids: CASSVSSSGNTIYF.

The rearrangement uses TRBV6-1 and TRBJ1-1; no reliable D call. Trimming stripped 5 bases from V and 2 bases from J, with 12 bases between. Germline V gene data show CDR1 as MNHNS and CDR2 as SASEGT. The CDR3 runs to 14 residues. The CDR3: CASSIRELNTEAFF. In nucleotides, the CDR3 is TGTGCCAGCAGTATCCGGGAGTTAAACACTGAAGCTTTCTTT.

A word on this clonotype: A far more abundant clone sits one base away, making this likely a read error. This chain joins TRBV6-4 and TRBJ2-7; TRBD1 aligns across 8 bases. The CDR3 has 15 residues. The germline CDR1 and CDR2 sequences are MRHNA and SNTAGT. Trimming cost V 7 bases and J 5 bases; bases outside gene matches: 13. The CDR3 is CASNEPRGRVDEQYF. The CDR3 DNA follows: TGTGCCAGCAATGAACCCAGGGGGCGGGTGGACGAGCAGTACTTC.

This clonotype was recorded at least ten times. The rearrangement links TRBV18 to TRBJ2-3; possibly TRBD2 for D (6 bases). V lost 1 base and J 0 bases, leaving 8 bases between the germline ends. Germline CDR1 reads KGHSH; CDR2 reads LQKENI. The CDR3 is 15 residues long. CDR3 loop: CASSPQAGSTDTQYF. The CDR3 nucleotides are TGTGCCAGCTCACCACAGGCGGGGAGCACAGATACGCAGTATTTT.